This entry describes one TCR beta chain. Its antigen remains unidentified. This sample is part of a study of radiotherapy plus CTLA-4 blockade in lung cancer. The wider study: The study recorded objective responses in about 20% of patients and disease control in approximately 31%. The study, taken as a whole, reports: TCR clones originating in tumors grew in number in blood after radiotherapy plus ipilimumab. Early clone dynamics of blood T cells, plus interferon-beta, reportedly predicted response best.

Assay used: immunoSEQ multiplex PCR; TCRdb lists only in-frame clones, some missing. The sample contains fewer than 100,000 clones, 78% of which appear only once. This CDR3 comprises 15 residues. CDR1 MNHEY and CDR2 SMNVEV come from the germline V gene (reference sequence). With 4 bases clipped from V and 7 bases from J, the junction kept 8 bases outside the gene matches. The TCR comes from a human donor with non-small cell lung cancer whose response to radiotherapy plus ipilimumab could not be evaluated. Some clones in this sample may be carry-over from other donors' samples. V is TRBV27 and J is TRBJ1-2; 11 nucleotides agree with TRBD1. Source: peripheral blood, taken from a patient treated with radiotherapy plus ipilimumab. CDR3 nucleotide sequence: TGTGCCAGCAGTTCCGGGACAGGGGGAACTCCTGGCTACACCTTC. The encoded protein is CASSSGTGGTPGYTF.